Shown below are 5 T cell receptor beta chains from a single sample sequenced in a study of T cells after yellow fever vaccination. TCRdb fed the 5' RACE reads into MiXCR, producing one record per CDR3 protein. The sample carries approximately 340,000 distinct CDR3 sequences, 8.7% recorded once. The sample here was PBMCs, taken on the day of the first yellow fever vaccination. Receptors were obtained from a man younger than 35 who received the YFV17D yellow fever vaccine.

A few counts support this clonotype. The chain's CDR3 is CASSSDGGDYGYTF. The CDR3 DNA reads as TGTGCCAGCAGCTCCGACGGGGGTGACTATGGCTACACCTTC. The chain has TRBV11-1 and TRBJ1-2; D perhaps matches TRBD1 (5 bases). Trimming took 4 bases from V and 3 from J, leaving 12 bases between them. The germline V gene encodes CDR1 SGHAT and CDR2 FQDESV (reference sequence). The CDR3 covers 14 residues.

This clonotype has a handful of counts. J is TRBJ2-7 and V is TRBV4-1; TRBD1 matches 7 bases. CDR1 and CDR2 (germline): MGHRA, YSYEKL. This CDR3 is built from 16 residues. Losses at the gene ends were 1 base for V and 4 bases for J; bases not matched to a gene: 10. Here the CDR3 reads CASSQAENRGDYEQYF. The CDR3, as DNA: TGCGCCAGCAGCCAAGCCGAAAACAGGGGAGATTACGAGCAGTACTTC.

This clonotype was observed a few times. The CDR3: CATSDEGPVSGYTF. CDR3 nucleotide sequence: TGTGCCACCAGTGATGAAGGCCCAGTTAGTGGCTACACCTTC. The chain employs TRBV24-1 and TRBJ1-2; D not certain. The CDR3 consists of 14 residues. Germline loops: CDR1 KGHDR, CDR2 SFDVKD. V lost 3 bases and J lost 7, with 14 bases in between.

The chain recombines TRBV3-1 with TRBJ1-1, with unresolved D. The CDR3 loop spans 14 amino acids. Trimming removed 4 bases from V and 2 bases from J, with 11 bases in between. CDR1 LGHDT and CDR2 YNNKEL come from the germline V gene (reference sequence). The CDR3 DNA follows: TGTGCCAGCAGCCCGAGTGAGGCTAACACTGAAGCTTTCTTT. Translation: CASSPSEANTEAFF.

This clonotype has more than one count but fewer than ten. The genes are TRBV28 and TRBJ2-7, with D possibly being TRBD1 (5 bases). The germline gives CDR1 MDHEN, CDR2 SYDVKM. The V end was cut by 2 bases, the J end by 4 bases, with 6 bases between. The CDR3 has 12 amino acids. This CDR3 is CASSLKGYEQYV. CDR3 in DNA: TGTGCCAGCAGTTTAAAGGGGTACGAGCAGTACGTC.